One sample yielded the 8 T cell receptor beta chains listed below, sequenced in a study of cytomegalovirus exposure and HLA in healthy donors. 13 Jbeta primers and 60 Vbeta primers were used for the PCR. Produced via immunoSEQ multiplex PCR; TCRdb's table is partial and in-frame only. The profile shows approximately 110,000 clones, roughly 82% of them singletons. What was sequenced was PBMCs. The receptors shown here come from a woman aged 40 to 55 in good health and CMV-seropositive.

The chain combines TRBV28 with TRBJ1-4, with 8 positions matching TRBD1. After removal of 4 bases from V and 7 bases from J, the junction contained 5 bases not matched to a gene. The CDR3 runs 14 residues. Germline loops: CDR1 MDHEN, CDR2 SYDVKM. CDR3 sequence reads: CASSWTGLGEKLFF. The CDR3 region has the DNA TGTGCCAGCAGTTGGACAGGGCTAGGTGAAAAACTGTTTTTT.

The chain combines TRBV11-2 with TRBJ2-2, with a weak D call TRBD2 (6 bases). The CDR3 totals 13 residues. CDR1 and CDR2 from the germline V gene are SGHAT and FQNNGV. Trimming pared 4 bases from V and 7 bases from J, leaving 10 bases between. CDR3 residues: CASSYQEGGELFF. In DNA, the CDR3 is TGTGCCAGCAGCTATCAGGAGGGCGGGGAGCTGTTTTTT.

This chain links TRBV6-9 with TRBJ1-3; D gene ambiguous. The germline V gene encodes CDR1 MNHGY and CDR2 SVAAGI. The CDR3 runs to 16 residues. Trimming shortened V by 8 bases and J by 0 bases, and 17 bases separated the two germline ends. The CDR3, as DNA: TGTGCCAGCTTTTCTCCCTCGAGAGGCTCTGGAAACACCATATATTTT. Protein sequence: CASFSPSRGSGNTIYF.

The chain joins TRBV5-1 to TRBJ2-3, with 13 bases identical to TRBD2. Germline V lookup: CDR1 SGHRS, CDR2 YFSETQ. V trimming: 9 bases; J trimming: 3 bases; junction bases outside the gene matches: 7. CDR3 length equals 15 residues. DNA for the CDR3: TGCGCCACCCGGACTAGCGGGAGTAGGACAGATACGCAGTATTTT. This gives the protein CATRTSGSRTDTQYF. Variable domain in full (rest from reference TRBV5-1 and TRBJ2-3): KAGVTQTPRYLIKTRGQQVTLSCSPISGHRSVSWYQQTPGQGLQFLFEYFSETQRNKGNFPGRFSGRQFSNSRSEMNVSTLELGDSALYLCATRTSGSRTDTQYFGPGTRLTVL.

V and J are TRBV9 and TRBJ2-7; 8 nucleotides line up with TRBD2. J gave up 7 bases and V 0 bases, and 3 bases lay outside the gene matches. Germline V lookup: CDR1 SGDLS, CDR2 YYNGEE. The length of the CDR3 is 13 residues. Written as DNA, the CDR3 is TGTGCCAGCAGCGTAGTTTCGGGAGGGGAGCAGTACTTC. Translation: CASSVVSGGEQYF.

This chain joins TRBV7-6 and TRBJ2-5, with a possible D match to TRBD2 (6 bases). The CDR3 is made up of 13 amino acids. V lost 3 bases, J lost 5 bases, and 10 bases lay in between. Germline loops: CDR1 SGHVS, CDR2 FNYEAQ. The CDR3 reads CASSFFRGETQYF. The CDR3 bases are TGTGCCAGCAGCTTCTTCCGGGGGGAGACCCAGTACTTC. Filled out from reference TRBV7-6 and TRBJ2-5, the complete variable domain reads GAGVSQSPRYKVTKRGQDVALRCDPISGHVSLYWYRQALGQGPEFLTYFNYEAQQDKSGLPNDRFSAERPEGSISTLTIQRTEQRDSAMYRCASSFFRGETQYFGPGTRLLVL.

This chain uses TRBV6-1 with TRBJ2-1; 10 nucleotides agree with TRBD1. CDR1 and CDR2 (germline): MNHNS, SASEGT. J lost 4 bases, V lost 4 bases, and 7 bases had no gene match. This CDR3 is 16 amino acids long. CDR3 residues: CASSGRDRGSYNEQFF. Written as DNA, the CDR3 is TGTGCCAGCAGTGGCCGGGACAGGGGTTCATACAATGAGCAGTTCTTC.

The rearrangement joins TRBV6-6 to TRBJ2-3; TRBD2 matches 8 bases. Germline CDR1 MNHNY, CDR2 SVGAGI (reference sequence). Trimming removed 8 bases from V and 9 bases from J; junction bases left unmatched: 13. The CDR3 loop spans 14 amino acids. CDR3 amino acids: CASRGEREMDTQYF. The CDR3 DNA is TGTGCCAGCCGGGGAGAGCGGGAGATGGACACGCAGTATTTT.